What follows are 16 T cell receptor beta chains derived from one specimen sequenced in a study of T cell repertoires in cytomegalovirus infection. MiXCR, run by TCRdb on the reads, gives a single entry per CDR3 protein. The sample lists fewer than 1,000,000 distinct CDR3 sequences, 30% to 40% occurring once. No antigens are known for them. The input for sequencing was cultured CD8+ T cells from PBMCs, taken from culture after CMV antigen stimulation. These receptors came from a human donor in good health (CMV status not recorded). Some clones in this sample may be carry-over from other donors' samples.

The chain's CDR3 is CASSFSWDGDTQYF. CDR3 nucleotides: TGTGCCAGCAGTTTTAGCTGGGATGGAGATACGCAGTATTTT. The rearrangement joins TRBV6-5 to TRBJ2-3; no reliable D call. The V gene's germline CDR1 is MNHEY and CDR2 SVGAGI. V lost 4 bases to trimming and J lost 5 bases, with 13 bases between them. CDR3 length: 14 amino acids.

The chain uses TRBV2 and TRBJ2-1; tentative D call: TRBD2 (5 bases). The CDR3 length is 13 residues. Trimming took off 8 bases at V and 7 bases at J, with 15 bases between the two ends. The V gene's germline CDR1 is SNHLY and CDR2 FYNNEI. CDR3 sequence (DNA): TGTGCCAGCCAGGCGGCTAGCTCGAATGAGCAGTTCTTC. Protein: CASQAASSNEQFF. Combining the CDR3 with reference TRBV2 and TRBJ2-1 gives the whole variable domain EPEVTQTPSHQVTQMGQEVILRCVPISNHLYFYWYRQILGQKVEFLVSFYNNEISEKSEIFDDQFSVERPDGSNFTLKIRSTKLEDSAMYFCASQAASSNEQFFGPGTRLTVL.

This clonotype was detected only a few times. The chain carries TRBV28 and TRBJ2-1; D gene unclear. Germline V gives CDR1 MDHEN, CDR2 SYDVKM. CDR3 size: 15 residues. Trimming took off 5 bases at V and 1 base at J, with 12 bases between the two ends. CDR3 sequence (DNA): TGTGCCAGCAGTCTTCGGCAGCTTTCCTACAATGAGCAGTTCTTC. Amino acid sequence: CASSLRQLSYNEQFF.

This clonotype was seen a few times. J is TRBJ1-1 and V is TRBV5-4; D remains unclear. The CDR3 totals 14 residues. V was shortened by 4 bases and J by 3 bases, with 13 bases between the two germline ends. The V gene's germline CDR1 is SGHNT and CDR2 YYREEE (reference sequence). CDR3 DNA sequence: TGTGCCAGCAGCCTGAGGGATTTGGACACTGAAGCTTTCTTT. Translated: CASSLRDLDTEAFF.

The chain links TRBV6-1 to TRBJ1-1; 12 nucleotides match TRBD1. Germline V lookup: CDR1 MNHNS, CDR2 SASEGT. The CDR3 totals 17 residues. V dropped 3 bases and J dropped 0; count of bases not matched to a gene: 5. In nucleotides, the CDR3 is TGTGCCAGCAGTGAGTGGGGGACAGGGGGCTTGAACACTGAAGCTTTCTTT. It yields the protein CASSEWGTGGLNTEAFF.

This clonotype was seen a single time. At one boundary the junction diverges from the germline segment, which might be a read error. The chain carries TRBV12-3 or TRBV12-4 and TRBJ1-6; no definite D call. This CDR3 comprises 17 residues. Written as DNA, the CDR3 is TGTGCCAACAGTTTAGAGCCCCATAGCTCCTATAATTCACCCCTCCACTTT. Its translation is CANSLEPHSSYNSPLHF.

The chain combines TRBV6-6 with TRBJ2-3, with 7 bases identical to TRBD2. The V gene's germline CDR1 is MNHNY and CDR2 SVGAGI (reference sequence). The CDR3 has 17 residues. V trimming: 0 bases; J trimming: 1 base; junction bases outside the gene matches: 7. CDR3 sequence (DNA): TGTGCCAGCAGTTACTCGAACAGCGGGGTACGCACAGATACGCAGTATTTT. As protein: CASSYSNSGVRTDTQYF.

This chain uses TRBV6-2 or TRBV6-3 with TRBJ1-1, with a weak D call TRBD1 (5 bases). Trimming left V 7 bases short and J 1 base short, with 22 bases between. Germline V gene lookup returns CDR1 MNHEY and CDR2 SVGEGT. This CDR3 contains 17 residues. CDR3 sequence reads: CASTYTGPSGPNTEAFF. For the CDR3, the DNA is TGTGCCAGCACCTATACCGGGCCCTCGGGACCGAACACTGAAGCTTTCTTT.

This clonotype has ten or more counts. V and J are TRBV28 and TRBJ1-1, with 7 bases fitting TRBD1. CDR1 is MDHEN, CDR2 SYDVKM, per germline. The junction had 8 bases not matched to a gene; V was cut back by 11 bases and J by 2 bases. This CDR3 has 13 residues. As DNA, the CDR3 is TGTGCCGGAAAACAGGGGCTCAACACTGAAGCTTTCTTT. It specifies CAGKQGLNTEAFF.

Turning to this clonotype: One junction end does not reproduce the germline sequence, and a read error may be involved. The J gene is TRBJ2-5, the V gene TRBV7-8, with 12 bases aligning to TRBD2. Germline V gene sequence: CDR1 SGHVS, CDR2 FQNEAQ. The CDR3 is 17 residues long. The CDR3 DNA reads TGTGCCAGCAGCGCACTAGCGGGGGGTCCCCTCGGAGAGACCCAGAACTTC. This sequence encodes CASSALAGGPLGETQNF.

DNA of the CDR3: TGTGCCAGCGGCGCCGGCGGGTTCAACTATGGCTACACCTTC. This gives the protein CASGAGGFNYGYTF. The chain carries TRBV7-9 and TRBJ1-2; D is unclear. The CDR3 spans 14 residues. The germline V gene encodes CDR1 SEHNR and CDR2 FQNEAQ (reference sequence). Trimming removed 8 bases at V and 2 bases at J, with 15 bases between.

This chain connects TRBV28 to TRBJ2-5, with 16 nucleotides matching TRBD2. The CDR3 is made up of 16 amino acids. The germline V gene has CDR1 MDHEN and CDR2 SYDVKM. Losses at the gene ends were 3 bases for V and 3 bases for J; bases not matched to a gene: 1. The CDR3 reads CASSFGTSGGEETQYF. CDR3 nucleotide sequence: TGTGCCAGCAGTTTTGGGACTAGCGGGGGGGAAGAGACCCAGTACTTC.

This clonotype has more than one count but fewer than ten. V gene TRBV6-5 combines with J gene TRBJ2-7; unclear D gene. Trimming removed 2 bases from V and 4 bases from J, with 15 bases in between. This CDR3 has 15 residues. CDR1 MNHEY and CDR2 SVGAGI come from the germline V gene. CDR3 sequence reads: CASSYNSPGFYEQYF. CDR3 coding DNA: TGTGCCAGCAGTTACAATTCTCCAGGCTTTTACGAGCAGTACTTC.

The chain uses TRBV3-1 and TRBJ2-7; D is unresolved. Germline CDR1 is LGHDT and CDR2 is YNNKEL (reference sequence). The CDR3 spans 14 residues. Trimming left V 1 base short and J 0 bases short, with 7 bases between. The CDR3 sequence is CASSQGKYSYEQYV. CDR3 bases: TGTGCCAGCAGCCAAGGGAAATACTCCTACGAGCAGTACGTC.

This clonotype was picked up a small number of times. The CDR3 DNA reads TGTGCCAGCAGTGACCCCAGGGGGGGGGGCTCCTACAATGAGCAGTTCTTC. Translated, it gives CASSDPRGGGSYNEQFF. The gene calls are TRBV25-1 and TRBJ2-1; the D gene could be TRBD1 or TRBD2 (7 bases each). The V gene's germline CDR1 is MGHDK and CDR2 SYGVNS. V was cut by 3 bases and J by 0 bases, with 15 bases left in between. The CDR3 has 17 residues.

This clonotype has at least ten counts. The rearrangement links TRBV7-2 to TRBJ2-2; weak D call: TRBD1 (6 bases). With 4 bases removed from V and 1 base from J, the gap between germline ends came to 7 bases. The CDR3 is 14 amino acids. Germline loops: CDR1 SGHTA, CDR2 FQGNSA. This chain's CDR3 is CASSSTGNTGELFF. The CDR3 DNA is TGTGCCAGCAGCTCGACAGGGAACACCGGGGAGCTGTTTTTT.